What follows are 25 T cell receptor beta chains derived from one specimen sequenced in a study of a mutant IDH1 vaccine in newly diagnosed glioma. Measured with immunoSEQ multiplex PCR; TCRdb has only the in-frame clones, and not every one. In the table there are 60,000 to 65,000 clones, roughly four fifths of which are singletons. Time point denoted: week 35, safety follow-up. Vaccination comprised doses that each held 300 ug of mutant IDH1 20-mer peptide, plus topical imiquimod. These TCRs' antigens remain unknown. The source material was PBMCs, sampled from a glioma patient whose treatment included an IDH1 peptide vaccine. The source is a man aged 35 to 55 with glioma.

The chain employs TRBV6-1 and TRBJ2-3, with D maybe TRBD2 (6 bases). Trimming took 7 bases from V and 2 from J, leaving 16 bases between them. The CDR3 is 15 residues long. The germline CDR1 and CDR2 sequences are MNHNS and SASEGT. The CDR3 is CASTGAGGYTDTQYF. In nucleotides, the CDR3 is TGTGCCAGCACGGGAGCGGGTGGGTACACAGATACGCAGTATTTT.

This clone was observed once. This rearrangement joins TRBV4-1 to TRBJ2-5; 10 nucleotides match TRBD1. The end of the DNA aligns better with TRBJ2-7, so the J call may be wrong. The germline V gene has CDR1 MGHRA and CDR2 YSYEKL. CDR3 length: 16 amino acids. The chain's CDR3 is CASSHLGQGSAYEQYF. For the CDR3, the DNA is TGCGCCAGCAGCCACTTGGGACAGGGGAGCGCCTACGAGCAGTACTTC.

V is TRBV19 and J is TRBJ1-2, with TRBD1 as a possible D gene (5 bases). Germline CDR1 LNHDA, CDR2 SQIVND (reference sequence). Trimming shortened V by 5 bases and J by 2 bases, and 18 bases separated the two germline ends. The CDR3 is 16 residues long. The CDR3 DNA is TGTGCCAGTAGTCCAGGCAGGACACCGTTAAACTATGGCTACACCTTC. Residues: CASSPGRTPLNYGYTF. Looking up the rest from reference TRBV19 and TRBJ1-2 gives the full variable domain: DGGITQSPKYLFRKEGQNVTLSCEQNLNHDAMYWYRQDPGQGLRLIYYSQIVNDFQKGDIAEGYSVSREKKESFPLTVTSAQKNPTAFYLCASSPGRTPLNYGYTFGSGTRLTVV.

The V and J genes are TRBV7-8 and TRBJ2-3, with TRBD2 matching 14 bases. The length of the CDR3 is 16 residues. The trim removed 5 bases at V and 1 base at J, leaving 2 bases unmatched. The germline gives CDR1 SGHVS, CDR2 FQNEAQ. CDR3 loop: CASSPGLAGGTDTQYF. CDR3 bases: TGTGCCAGCAGCCCGGGACTAGCGGGGGGCACAGATACGCAGTATTTT.

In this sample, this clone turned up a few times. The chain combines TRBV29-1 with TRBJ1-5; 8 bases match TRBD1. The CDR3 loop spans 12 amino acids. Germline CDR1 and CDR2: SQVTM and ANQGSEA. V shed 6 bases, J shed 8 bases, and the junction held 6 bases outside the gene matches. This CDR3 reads CSVWTGNEPQHF. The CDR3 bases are TGCAGCGTCTGGACAGGGAATGAGCCCCAGCATTTT.

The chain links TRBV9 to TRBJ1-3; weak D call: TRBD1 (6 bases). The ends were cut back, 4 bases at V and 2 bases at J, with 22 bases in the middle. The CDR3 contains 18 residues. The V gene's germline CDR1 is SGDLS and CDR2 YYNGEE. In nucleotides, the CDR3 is TGTGCCAGCAGCCGCTCGAGGGTGGGGGGGCGCACTGGAAACACCATATATTTT. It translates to CASSRSRVGGRTGNTIYF.

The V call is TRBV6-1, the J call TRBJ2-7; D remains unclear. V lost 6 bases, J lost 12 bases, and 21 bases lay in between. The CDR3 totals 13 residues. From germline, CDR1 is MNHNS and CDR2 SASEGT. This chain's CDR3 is CASRATDSVFPYF. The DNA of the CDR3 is TGTGCCAGCAGGGCGACTGACTCCGTATTCCCGTACTTC.

As DNA, the CDR3 is TGTGCCAGCAGCCCGGGGGGGGGTAGCTCCTACGAGCAGTACTTC. Translation: CASSPGGGSSYEQYF. The V gene is TRBV11-2, the J gene TRBJ2-7, with 8 nucleotides matching TRBD2. J lost 0 bases, V lost 5 bases, and 6 bases had no gene match. The CDR3 extends over 15 amino acids. From germline, CDR1 is SGHAT and CDR2 FQNNGV.

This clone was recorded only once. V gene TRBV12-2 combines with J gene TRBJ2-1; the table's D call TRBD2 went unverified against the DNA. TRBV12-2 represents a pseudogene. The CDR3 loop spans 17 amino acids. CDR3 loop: CASRFLSRESSYNEQFF. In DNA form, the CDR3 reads TGTGCAAGTCGCTTCCTCTCCCGGGAAAGCTCCTACAATGAGCAGTTCTTC.

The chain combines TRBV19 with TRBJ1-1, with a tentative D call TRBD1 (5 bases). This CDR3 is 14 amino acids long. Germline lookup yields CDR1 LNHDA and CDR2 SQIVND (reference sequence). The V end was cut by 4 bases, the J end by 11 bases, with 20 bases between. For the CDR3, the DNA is TGTGCCAGTAGTAAGGGAGGGACCGCTAGAGGGGCTTTCTTT. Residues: CASSKGGTARGAFF.

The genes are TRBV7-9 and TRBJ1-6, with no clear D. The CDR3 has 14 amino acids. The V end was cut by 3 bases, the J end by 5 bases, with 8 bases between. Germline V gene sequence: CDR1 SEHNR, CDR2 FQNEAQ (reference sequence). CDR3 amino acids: CASSLRTDNSPLHF. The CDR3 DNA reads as TGTGCCAGCAGCTTGCGTACGGATAATTCACCCCTCCACTTT.

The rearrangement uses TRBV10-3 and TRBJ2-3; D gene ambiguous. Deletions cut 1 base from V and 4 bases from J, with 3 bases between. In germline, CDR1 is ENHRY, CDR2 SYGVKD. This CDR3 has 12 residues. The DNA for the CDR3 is TGTGCCATCAGTGAGTTTTCAGATACGCAGTATTTT. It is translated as CAISEFSDTQYF.

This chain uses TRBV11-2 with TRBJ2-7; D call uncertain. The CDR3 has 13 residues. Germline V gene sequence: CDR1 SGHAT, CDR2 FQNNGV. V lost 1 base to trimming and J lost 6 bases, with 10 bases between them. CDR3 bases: TGTGCCAGCAGCTTAGTGCGAATTGGCGAGCAGTACTTC. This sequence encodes CASSLVRIGEQYF.

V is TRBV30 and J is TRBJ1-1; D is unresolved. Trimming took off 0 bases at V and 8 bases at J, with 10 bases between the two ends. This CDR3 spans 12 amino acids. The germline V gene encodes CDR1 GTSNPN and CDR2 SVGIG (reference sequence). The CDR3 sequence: CAWSVGLREAFF. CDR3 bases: TGTGCCTGGAGTGTAGGACTAAGAGAAGCTTTCTTT.

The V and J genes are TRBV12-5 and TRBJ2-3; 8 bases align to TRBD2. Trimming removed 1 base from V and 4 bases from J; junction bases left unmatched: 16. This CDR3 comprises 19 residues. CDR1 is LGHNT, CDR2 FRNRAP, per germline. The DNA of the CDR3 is TGTGCTAGTGGTTTGGCCGGTAAGACGGGGGGGCGAGAGGCAGATACGCAGTATTTT. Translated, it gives CASGLAGKTGGREADTQYF.

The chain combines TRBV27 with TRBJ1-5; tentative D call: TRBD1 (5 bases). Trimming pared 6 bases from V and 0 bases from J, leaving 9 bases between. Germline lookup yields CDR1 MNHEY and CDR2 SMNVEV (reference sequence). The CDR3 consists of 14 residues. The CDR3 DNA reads TGTGCCAGCAGCCAGGGCTTTAGCAATCAGCCCCAGCATTTT. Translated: CASSQGFSNQPQHF.

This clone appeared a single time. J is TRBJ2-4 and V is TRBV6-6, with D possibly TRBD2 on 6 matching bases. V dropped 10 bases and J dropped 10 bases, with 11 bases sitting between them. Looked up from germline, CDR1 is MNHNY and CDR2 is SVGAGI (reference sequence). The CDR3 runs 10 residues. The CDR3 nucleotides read TGTGCCACCTTGGAGGGGATTCAGTACTTC. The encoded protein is CATLEGIQYF.

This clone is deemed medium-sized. CDR3 amino acids: CASSEVGVVQPQHF. As DNA, the CDR3 is TGTGCCAGCAGTGAGGTAGGGGTTGTTCAGCCCCAGCATTTT. The chain is built from TRBV6-1 and TRBJ1-5; D may be TRBD1 (5 bases). Trimming removed 3 bases at V and 6 bases at J, with 12 bases between. The germline V gene has CDR1 MNHNS and CDR2 SASEGT. The CDR3 runs to 14 residues.

The chain's CDR3 is CASKSGGAVTEAFF. The DNA of the CDR3 is TGTGCCAGCAAGAGTGGGGGCGCGGTCACTGAAGCTTTCTTT. V usage is TRBV6-1 and J usage is TRBJ1-1, with a weak D call TRBD1 (6 bases). Trimming stripped 7 bases from V and 4 bases from J, with 16 bases between. This CDR3 comprises 14 residues. The germline gives CDR1 MNHNS, CDR2 SASEGT.

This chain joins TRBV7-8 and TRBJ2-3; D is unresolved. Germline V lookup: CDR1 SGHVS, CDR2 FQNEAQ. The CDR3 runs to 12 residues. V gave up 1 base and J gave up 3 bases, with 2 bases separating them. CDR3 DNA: TGTGCCAGCAGCTTAGGTACAGATACGCAGTATTTT. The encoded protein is CASSLGTDTQYF.

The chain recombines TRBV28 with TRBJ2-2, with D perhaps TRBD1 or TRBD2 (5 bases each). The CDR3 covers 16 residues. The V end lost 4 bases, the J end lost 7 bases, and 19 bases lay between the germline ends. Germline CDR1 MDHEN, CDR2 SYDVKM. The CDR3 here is CASSYASGKADGELFF. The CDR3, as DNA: TGTGCCAGCAGTTATGCGTCAGGGAAAGCGGACGGGGAGCTGTTTTTT.

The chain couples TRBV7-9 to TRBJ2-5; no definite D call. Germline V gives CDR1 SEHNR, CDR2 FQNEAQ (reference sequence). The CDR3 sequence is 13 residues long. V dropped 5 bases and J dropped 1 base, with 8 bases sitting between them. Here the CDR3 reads CASSPSSQETQYF. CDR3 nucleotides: TGTGCCAGCAGCCCCAGTTCCCAAGAGACCCAGTACTTC.

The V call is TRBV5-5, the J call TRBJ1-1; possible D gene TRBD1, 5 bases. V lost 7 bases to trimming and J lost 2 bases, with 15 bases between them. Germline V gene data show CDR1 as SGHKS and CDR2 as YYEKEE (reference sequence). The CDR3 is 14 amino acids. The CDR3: CASLGTLHNTEAFF. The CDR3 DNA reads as TGTGCCAGCTTAGGGACCCTGCACAACACTGAAGCTTTCTTT.

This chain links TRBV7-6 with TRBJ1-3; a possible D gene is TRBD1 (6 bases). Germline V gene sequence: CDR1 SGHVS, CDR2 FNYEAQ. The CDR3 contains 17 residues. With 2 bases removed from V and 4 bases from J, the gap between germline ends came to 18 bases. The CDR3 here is CASSLYPLAGAGNTIYF. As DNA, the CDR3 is TGTGCCAGCAGCTTATACCCTTTGGCAGGGGCGGGAAACACCATATATTTT.

The CDR3 DNA is TGTGCCAGCAGCTTCGGACAGGGAGTTGAAAAACTGTTTTTT. Translating gives CASSFGQGVEKLFF. This chain joins TRBV7-6 and TRBJ1-4; 8 nucleotides match TRBD1. Looked up from germline, CDR1 is SGHVS and CDR2 is FNYEAQ. The CDR3 is 14 amino acids. V trimming: 3 bases; J trimming: 7 bases; junction bases outside the gene matches: 4. The variable domain in full, completed from reference TRBV7-6 and TRBJ1-4, reads GAGVSQSPRYKVTKRGQDVALRCDPISGHVSLYWYRQALGQGPEFLTYFNYEAQQDKSGLPNDRFSAERPEGSISTLTIQRTEQRDSAMYRCASSFGQGVEKLFFGSGTQLSVL.